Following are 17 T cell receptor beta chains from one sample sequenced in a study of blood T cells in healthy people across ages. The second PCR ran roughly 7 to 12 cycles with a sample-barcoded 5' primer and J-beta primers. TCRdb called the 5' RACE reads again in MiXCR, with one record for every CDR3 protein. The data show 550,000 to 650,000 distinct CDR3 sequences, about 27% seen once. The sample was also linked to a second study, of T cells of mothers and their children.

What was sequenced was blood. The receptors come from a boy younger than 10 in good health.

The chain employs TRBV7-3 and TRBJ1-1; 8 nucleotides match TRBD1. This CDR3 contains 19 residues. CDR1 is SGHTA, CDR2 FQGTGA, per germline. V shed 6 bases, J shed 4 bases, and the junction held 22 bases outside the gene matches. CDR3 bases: TGTGCCAGCAGTCAGGCCCCTAGTGGGACAGGAATTCGGGGCACTGAAGCTTTCTTT. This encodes CASSQAPSGTGIRGTEAFF. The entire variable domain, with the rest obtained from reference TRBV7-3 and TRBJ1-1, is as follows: GAGVSQTPSNKVTEKGKYVELRCDPISGHTALYWYRQSLGQGPEFLIYFQGTGAADDSGLPNDRFFAVRPEGSVSTLKIQRTERGDSAVYLCASSQAPSGTGIRGTEAFFGQGTRLTVV.

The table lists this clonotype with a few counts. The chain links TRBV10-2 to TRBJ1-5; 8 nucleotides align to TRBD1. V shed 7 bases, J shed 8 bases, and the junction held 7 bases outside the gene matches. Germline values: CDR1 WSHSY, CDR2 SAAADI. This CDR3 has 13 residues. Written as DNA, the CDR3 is TGCGCCAGCACGGGACAGGTAGCAAAGCCCCAGCATTTT. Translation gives CASTGQVAKPQHF.

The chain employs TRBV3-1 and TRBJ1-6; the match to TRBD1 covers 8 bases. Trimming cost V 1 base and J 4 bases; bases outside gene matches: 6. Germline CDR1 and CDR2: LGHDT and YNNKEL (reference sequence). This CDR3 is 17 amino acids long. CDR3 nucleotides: TGTGCCAGCAGCCAAGCAGAGACAGGGGAATATAATTCACCCCTCCACTTT. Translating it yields CASSQAETGEYNSPLHF. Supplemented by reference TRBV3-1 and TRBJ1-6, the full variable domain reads DTAVSQTPKYLVTQMGNDKSIKCEQNLGHDTMYWYKQDSKKFLKIMFSYNNKELIINETVPNRFSPKSPDKAHLNLHINSLELGDSAVYFCASSQAETGEYNSPLHFGNGTRLTVT.

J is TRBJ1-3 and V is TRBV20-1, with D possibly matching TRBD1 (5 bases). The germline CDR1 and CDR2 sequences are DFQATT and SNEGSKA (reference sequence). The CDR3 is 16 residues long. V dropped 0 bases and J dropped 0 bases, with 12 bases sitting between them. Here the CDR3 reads CSARDWRGSSGNTIYF. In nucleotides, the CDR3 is TGCAGTGCTAGAGATTGGAGGGGAAGCTCTGGAAACACCATATATTTT.

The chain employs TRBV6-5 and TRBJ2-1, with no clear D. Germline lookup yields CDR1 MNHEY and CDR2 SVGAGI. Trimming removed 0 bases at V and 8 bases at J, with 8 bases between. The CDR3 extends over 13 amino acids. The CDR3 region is CASSYSKADEQFF. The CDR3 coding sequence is TGTGCCAGCAGTTACTCGAAGGCCGATGAGCAGTTCTTC.

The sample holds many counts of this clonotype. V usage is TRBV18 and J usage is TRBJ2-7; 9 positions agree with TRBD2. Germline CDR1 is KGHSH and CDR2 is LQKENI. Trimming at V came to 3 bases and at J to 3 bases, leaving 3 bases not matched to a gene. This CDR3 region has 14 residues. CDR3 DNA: TGTGCCAGCTCACCCGGGACTAGCAACTACGAGCAGTACTTC. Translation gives CASSPGTSNYEQYF.

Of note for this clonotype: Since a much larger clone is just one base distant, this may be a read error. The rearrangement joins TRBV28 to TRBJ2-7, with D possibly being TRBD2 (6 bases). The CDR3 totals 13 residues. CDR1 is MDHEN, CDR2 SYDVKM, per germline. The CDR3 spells CASSLAFSYEQHF. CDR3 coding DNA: TGTGCCAGCAGTCTAGCGTTCTCCTACGAGCAGCACTTC.

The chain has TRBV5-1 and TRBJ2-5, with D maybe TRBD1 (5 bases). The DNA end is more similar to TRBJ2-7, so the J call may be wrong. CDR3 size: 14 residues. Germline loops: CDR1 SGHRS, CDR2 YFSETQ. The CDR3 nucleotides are TGCGCTTCAAACGACCCCTCAGACAGCTACGAGCAGTACTTC. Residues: CASNDPSDSYEQYF.

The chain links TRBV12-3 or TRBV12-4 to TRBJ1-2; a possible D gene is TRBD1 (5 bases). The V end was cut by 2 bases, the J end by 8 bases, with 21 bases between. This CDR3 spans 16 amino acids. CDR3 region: CASSLPLGRRTSGYTF. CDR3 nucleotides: TGTGCCAGCAGTTTACCGTTGGGACGGCGGACCTCGGGCTACACCTTC.

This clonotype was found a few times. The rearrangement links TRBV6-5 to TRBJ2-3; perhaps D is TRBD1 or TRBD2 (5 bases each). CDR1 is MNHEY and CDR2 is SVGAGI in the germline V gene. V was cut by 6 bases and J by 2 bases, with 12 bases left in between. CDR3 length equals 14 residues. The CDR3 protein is CASSYGTFTDTQYF. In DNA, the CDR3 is TGTGCCAGCAGCTACGGGACCTTCACAGATACGCAGTATTTT.

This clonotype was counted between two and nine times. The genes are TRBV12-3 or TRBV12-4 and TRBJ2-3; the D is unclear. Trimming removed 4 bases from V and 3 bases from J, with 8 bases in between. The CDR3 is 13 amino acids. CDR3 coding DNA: TGTGCCAGCAGTTCTCGATATACAGATACGCAGTATTTT. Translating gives CASSSRYTDTQYF.

The CDR3 loop is CAWTRPSSGNTIYF. Written as DNA, the CDR3 is TGTGCCTGGACCCGACCATCCTCTGGAAACACCATATATTTT. V is TRBV30 and J is TRBJ1-3; D not resolved. With 4 bases removed from V and 0 bases from J, the gap between germline ends came to 10 bases. Germline lookup yields CDR1 GTSNPN and CDR2 SVGIG (reference sequence). This CDR3 is built from 14 residues. Together with reference TRBV30 and TRBJ1-3, the CDR3 gives the full variable domain: SQTIHQWPATLVQPVGSPLSLECTVEGTSNPNLYWYRQAAGRGLQLLFYSVGIGQISSEVPQNLSASRPQDRQFILSSKKLLLSDSGFYLCAWTRPSSGNTIYFGEGSWLTVV.

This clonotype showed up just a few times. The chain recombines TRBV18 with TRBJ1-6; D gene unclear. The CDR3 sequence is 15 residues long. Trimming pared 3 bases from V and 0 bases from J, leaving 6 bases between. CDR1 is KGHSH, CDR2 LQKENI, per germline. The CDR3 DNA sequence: TGTGCCAGCTCACCCGGTAGCTCCTATAATTCACCCCTCCACTTT. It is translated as CASSPGSSYNSPLHF. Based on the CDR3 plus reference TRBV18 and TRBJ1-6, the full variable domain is NAGVMQNPRHLVRRRGQEARLRCSPMKGHSHVYWYRQLPEEGLKFMVYLQKENIIDESGMPKERFSAEFPKEGPSILRIQQVVRGDSAAYFCASSPGSSYNSPLHFGNGTRLTVT.

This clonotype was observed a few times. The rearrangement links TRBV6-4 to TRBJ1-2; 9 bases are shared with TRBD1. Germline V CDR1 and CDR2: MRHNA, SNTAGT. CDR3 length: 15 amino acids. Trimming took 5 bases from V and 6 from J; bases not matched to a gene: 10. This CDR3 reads CASSPAGQGMDGYTF. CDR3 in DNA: TGTGCCAGCAGTCCGGCGGGACAGGGTATGGATGGCTACACCTTC.

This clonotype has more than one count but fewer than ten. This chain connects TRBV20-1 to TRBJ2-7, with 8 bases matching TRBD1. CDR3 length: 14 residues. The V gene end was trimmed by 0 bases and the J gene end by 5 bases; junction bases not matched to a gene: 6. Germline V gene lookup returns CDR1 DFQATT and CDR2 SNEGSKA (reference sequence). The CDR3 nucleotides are TGCAGTGCTAGAGATCAGGGGGCTCACCACGAGCAGTACTTC. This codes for CSARDQGAHHEQYF.

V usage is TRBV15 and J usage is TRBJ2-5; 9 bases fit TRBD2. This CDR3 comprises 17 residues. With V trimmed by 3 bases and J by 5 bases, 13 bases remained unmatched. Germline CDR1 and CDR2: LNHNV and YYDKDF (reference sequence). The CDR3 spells CATSRLSGGGAPETQYF. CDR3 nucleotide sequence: TGTGCCACCAGCAGGCTATCGGGCGGGGGGGCCCCTGAGACCCAGTACTTC.

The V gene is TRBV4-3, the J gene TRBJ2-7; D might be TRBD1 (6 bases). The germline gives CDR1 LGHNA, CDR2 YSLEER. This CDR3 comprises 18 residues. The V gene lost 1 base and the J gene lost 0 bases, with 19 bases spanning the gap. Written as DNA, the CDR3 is TGCGCCAGCAGCCAAGCTAGGATGGGGGCAGGCGTCTCCTACGAGCAGTACTTC. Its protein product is CASSQARMGAGVSYEQYF.